This TCR beta chain was documented in a study of T-cell memory formation after mild COVID-19. Notes on this clonotype: The antigen is undetermined.

TCRdb used MiXCR to reprocess the 5' RACE reads, holding one entry per CDR3 protein. The sample has about 140,000 distinct CDR3 sequences, roughly 15% seen once. The CDR3 sequence is 16 residues long. V was shortened by 5 bases and J by 1 base, with 17 bases between the two germline ends. CDR1 SGHVS and CDR2 FNYEAQ come from the germline V gene. Overall study results and limits: While clones contracting from day 15 to 85 were balanced between CD4 and CD8, later expanders leaned CD4+. Among CD4+ contracting clones, most were CM and EM, and CD8+ ones EMRA.

Material for sequencing was PBMCs or a T cell subset sorted from them (not recorded which). This TCR was recovered from an adult woman who had mild COVID-19 (a few samples of this study predate the infection). Cell type and time point are not known. This rearrangement joins TRBV7-6 to TRBJ2-5, with D maybe TRBD2 (7 bases). CDR3 sequence: CASSPTGGPVQETQYF. CDR3 sequence (DNA): TGTGCCAGCAGCCCCACGGGGGGCCCCGTCCAAGAGACCCAGTACTTC.